These T cell receptor beta chains were read from a single sample in a study of CD8 T cells in ankylosing spondylitis. TCRdb itself ran the 5' RACE reads through MiXCR, one entry per CDR3 protein. This sample has 200,000 to 250,000 distinct CDR3 sequences; roughly 18% occur once, and the top ten carry more than 40%. The sequencing sample was made of blood, either unsorted or a sorted T cell fraction (not recorded which). The source is a male donor with ankylosing spondylitis. Both conserved end residues are part of each CDR3. Fields, in order: D gene, V gene, clone size, J gene, CDR3 protein, CDR3 DNA. D genes are given only for firm matches. Only part of the rows carry a size: once, few, many, or a class if the clone is expanded.

TRBD1	TRBV12-5	.	TRBJ2-2	CASGLESGGTGELFF	TGTGCTAGTGGTTTGGAGTCAGGGGGAACCGGGGAGCTGTTTTTT
.	TRBV4-1	.	TRBJ1-1	CASSQVGSGTEAFF	TGCGCCAGCAGCCAAGTCGGCAGTGGGACTGAAGCTTTCTTT
.	TRBV7-9	few	TRBJ1-1	CASSSNTGNPSNTEAFF	TGTGCCAGCAGCTCCAATACAGGAAACCCTTCGAACACTGAAGCTTTCTTT
TRBD1	TRBV27	few	TRBJ2-7	CASSFNSQGAYEQYF	TGTGCCAGCAGTTTCAACTCACAGGGGGCTTACGAGCAGTACTTC
.	TRBV15	few	TRBJ2-5	CATSREGSQETQYF	TGTGCCACCAGCAGAGAGGGTAGTCAAGAGACCCAGTACTTC
.	TRBV20-1	.	TRBJ2-2	CSASISNTGELFF	TGCAGTGCTAGTATATCGAACACCGGGGAGCTGTTTTTT
.	TRBV29-1	many	TRBJ2-7	CSVGSGIYEQYF	TGCAGCGTTGGGTCGGGGATCTACGAGCAGTACTTC
.	TRBV12-3/TRBV12-4	.	TRBJ2-1	CASIGADQGNEQFF	TGTGCCAGCATTGGGGCCGACCAGGGGAATGAGCAGTTCTTC
.	TRBV7-6	few	TRBJ2-7	CASSLDDYSSYEQYF	TGTGCCAGCAGCTTAGACGATTATAGCTCCTACGAGCAGTACTTC
.	TRBV14	few	TRBJ2-7	CASSQDVGAPYEQYF	TGTGCCAGCAGCCAAGATGTGGGGGCACCCTACGAGCAGTACTTC
TRBD1	TRBV4-1	.	TRBJ2-3	CASSPGTGGFALGDTQYF	TGCGCCAGCAGCCCCGGGACAGGGGGCTTTGCGCTCGGGGATACGCAGTATTTT
.	TRBV12-3/TRBV12-4	.	TRBJ2-2	CASSFAGIYTGELFF	TGTGCCAGCAGTTTTGCGGGGATTTATACCGGGGAGCTGTTTTTT
.	TRBV7-9	few	TRBJ1-2	CASSSRIETSYGYTF	TGTGCCAGCAGCTCCCGGATCGAGACATCCTATGGCTACACCTTC
.	TRBV3-1	.	TRBJ1-1	CASSQKARGNTEAFF	TGTGCCAGCAGCCAAAAGGCCAGGGGGAACACTGAAGCTTTCTTT
TRBD2	TRBV5-4	.	TRBJ2-7	CASSLFGGRAHEQYF	TGTGCCAGCAGCTTGTTTGGCGGGAGGGCCCACGAGCAGTACTTC
.	TRBV11-2	few	TRBJ1-4	CASSLRAQATNEKLFF	TGTGCCAGCAGCTTAAGGGCACAGGCAACTAATGAAAAACTGTTTTTT
TRBD1	TRBV12-3/TRBV12-4	few	TRBJ2-3	CASSQGADTQYF	TGTGCCAGCAGTCAGGGGGCGGATACGCAGTATTTT
.	TRBV4-1	many	TRBJ2-2	CASSWGPPPNTGELFF	TGCGCCAGCAGCTGGGGACCGCCCCCAAACACCGGGGAGCTGTTTTTT
.	TRBV20-1	few	TRBJ2-5	CSARVGLETETQYF	TGCAGTGCTAGAGTTGGACTCGAGACGGAGACCCAGTACTTC
TRBD1	TRBV4-1	.	TRBJ1-5	CASSPTRGLQPQHF	TGCGCCAGCAGCCCTACCAGGGGGCTTCAGCCCCAGCATTTT
TRBD2	TRBV7-8	once	TRBJ2-7	CASSFSGTSGSYEQYF	TGTGCCAGCAGCTTTTCGGGGACTAGCGGGTCCTACGAGCAGTACTTC
.	TRBV21-1	many	TRBJ2-5	CASSNPSGTGEGETQYF	TGTGCCAGCAGCAACCCTTCCGGGACAGGGGAAGGAGAGACCCAGTACTTC
TRBD2	TRBV9	few	TRBJ2-3	CASSPTSVTDTQYF	TGTGCCAGCAGCCCCACTAGCGTCACAGATACGCAGTATTTT
TRBD1	TRBV4-1	.	TRBJ1-2	CASSQGRGPTDGYTF	TGCGCCAGCAGCCAAGGCAGGGGGCCTACTGATGGCTACACCTTC
TRBD1	TRBV11-2	.	TRBJ2-1	CASSSNPHASGQRYNEQFF	TGTGCCAGCAGCTCCAACCCCCACGCCTCGGGACAGCGATACAATGAGCAGTTCTTC
.	TRBV7-9	few	TRBJ2-1	CASSLGRLGGYNEQFF	TGTGCCAGCAGCTTAGGTCGATTAGGGGGCTACAATGAGCAGTTCTTC
TRBD2	TRBV27	few	TRBJ2-5	CASSLTSGIETQYF	TGTGCCAGCAGTTTGACTAGCGGGATTGAGACCCAGTACTTC
TRBD1	TRBV29-1	many	TRBJ2-1	CSAGTGGSYNEQFF	TGCAGCGCCGGGACAGGGGGCTCCTACAATGAGCAGTTCTTC
.	TRBV9	.	TRBJ2-3	CASSVEDGPTDTQYF	TGTGCCAGCAGCGTAGAGGACGGACCCACAGATACGCAGTATTTT
.	TRBV4-1	few	TRBJ2-7	CASSLGPESGGLYEQYF	TGCGCCAGCAGCCTCGGGCCAGAGAGTGGGGGGCTCTACGAGCAGTACTTC
.	TRBV12-3/TRBV12-4	few	TRBJ1-4	CASSPTGGELFF	TGTGCCAGCAGTCCTACAGGAGGTGAACTGTTTTTT
.	TRBV4-2	.	TRBJ1-2	CASSQAGNPNYGYTF	TGTGCCAGCAGCCAAGCGGGCAACCCTAACTATGGCTACACCTTC
TRBD1	TRBV20-1	.	TRBJ2-5	CSASTGTGASQYF	TGCAGTGCTTCCACCGGGACAGGGGCCTCCCAGTACTTC
TRBD2	TRBV20-1	.	TRBJ2-2	CSARPTSGGNTGELFF	TGCAGTGCTAGACCGACTAGCGGGGGAAACACCGGGGAGCTGTTTTTT
TRBD2	TRBV29-1	.	TRBJ2-3	CSVDLAGLRSSTDTQYF	TGCAGCGTAGACCTAGCGGGATTAAGGTCTAGCACAGATACGCAGTATTTT
TRBD1	TRBV27	.	TRBJ2-7	CASSIRQGWAYEQYF	TGTGCCAGCAGTATACGACAGGGATGGGCCTACGAGCAGTACTTC